This record concerns one T cell receptor beta chain sequence. The entry originates in a study of blood T cell repertoires in COVID-19. Study summary: Sources were T cells, B-cell-depleted T cells, or PBMCs; the material itself was cDNA or gDNA.

Original handling: Estimates of nucleated cell counts were drawn from the amplification of reference gene primers. The data were produced by immunoSEQ multiplex PCR, yet TCRdb's version contains in-frame clones alone and is incomplete. Clone size and the V and J calls come from that table; the DNA yielded D and trimming. The sample lists 49,000 or so clones, about nine tenths seen once, with 5.5% to 7.5% in the top ten. V lost 2 bases and J lost 2, with 10 bases in between. The germline CDR1 and CDR2 sequences are SGHTA and FQGNSA. The CDR3 has 14 amino acids. This rearrangement joins TRBV7-2 to TRBJ2-7; D is perhaps TRBD1 (5 bases). The receptor was derived from a middle-aged man with active COVID-19. Specimen: peripheral blood. The CDR3 nucleotides are TGTGCCAGCAGCTTAATAGGCAGGGCCTACGAGCAGTACTTC. Translating gives CASSLIGRAYEQYF.